Presented here are 7 T cell receptor beta chains from one specimen sequenced in a study of PD-1 blockade in classical Hodgkin lymphoma. Every patient experienced relapse after autologous stem cell transplantation, and brentuximab vedotin exposure varied. Using immunoSEQ multiplex PCR, the repertoire was profiled, and TCRdb retains in-frame clones only, with some absent. The top ten hold approximately 15% of the sample, which has roughly 50,000 clones, about 85% seen once. This material consisted of peripheral blood mononuclear cells (PBMCs), taken at baseline. The receptors originated from a human donor with classical Hodgkin lymphoma.

The V call is TRBV10-3, the J call TRBJ1-5, with TRBD1 matching over 7 bases. The CDR3 has 15 residues. V was pared by 2 bases and J by 7 bases, with 8 bases of the junction left unmatched. Germline CDR1 is ENHRY and CDR2 is SYGVKD. For the CDR3, the DNA is TGTGCCATCAGTGAGGGGCAAGGGGGCCGGCAGCCCCAGCATTTT. Protein: CAISEGQGGRQPQHF.

This clone was recorded a few times. The V gene is TRBV11-3, the J gene TRBJ1-4; D might be TRBD1 (6 bases). Trimming took 5 bases from V and 0 from J, leaving 10 bases between them. CDR1 SGHNT and CDR2 YENEEA come from the germline V gene. The CDR3 is made up of 15 amino acids. The CDR3 DNA reads TGTGCCAGCAGCCAGCAGGGGTCAACTAATGAAAAACTGTTTTTT. As protein: CASSQQGSTNEKLFF.

This sequence joins TRBV9 and TRBJ2-7, with 9 bases lining up with TRBD1. This CDR3 comprises 15 residues. Germline values: CDR1 SGDLS, CDR2 YYNGEE. The V gene end was trimmed by 4 bases and the J gene end by 2 bases; junction bases not matched to a gene: 7. In DNA form, the CDR3 reads TGTGCCAGCAGCCCTTCCGGGACAGGGCCCTACGAGCAGTACTTC. It is translated as CASSPSGTGPYEQYF.

This chain joins TRBV19 and TRBJ1-1; a weak D match, TRBD1 (5 bases). From germline, CDR1 is LNHDA and CDR2 SQIVND (reference sequence). The CDR3 covers 15 residues. V was trimmed by 0 bases and J by 4 bases, leaving 12 bases between them. The CDR3 region has the DNA TGTGCCAGTAGTATAGATGGGGCCGGGCGCACTGAAGCTTTCTTT. It translates to CASSIDGAGRTEAFF.

The rearrangement joins TRBV11-3 to TRBJ2-7, with a possible D match to TRBD1 (7 bases). The germline V gene encodes CDR1 SGHNT and CDR2 YENEEA. The CDR3 has 17 residues. V lost 5 bases and J lost 0, with 20 bases in between. The CDR3 bases are TGTGCCAGCAGCCCGTGGGGAGGACAGGCCTCCTCCTACGAGCAGTACTTC. Protein: CASSPWGGQASSYEQYF.

The chain uses TRBV19 and TRBJ2-7, with TRBD2 matching 8 bases. CDR1 is LNHDA, CDR2 SQIVND, per germline (reference sequence). There are 16 residues in the CDR3. Trimming took 1 base from V and 4 from J; bases not matched to a gene: 9. CDR3 DNA sequence: TGTGCCAGTAGTATAGTTGGTAGCGGGACGGGATACGAGCAGTACTTC. As protein: CASSIVGSGTGYEQYF.

The chain recombines TRBV6-5 with TRBJ2-1; 7 bases fit TRBD2. The germline V gene has CDR1 MNHEY and CDR2 SVGAGI. CDR3 length equals 12 residues. The V and J ends lost 5 bases and 8 bases, in that order; junction bases with no gene match: 3. DNA of the CDR3: TGTGCCAGCAGTAAGACTAGCTATGAGCAGTTCTTC. Amino acids: CASSKTSYEQFF.